This TCR beta chain appears in the sequencing data of a study of blood T cell repertoires in COVID-19 (dated by TCRdb to 2020 to 2021). In the study overall: Recovered participants in ImmuneRACE Cohort 3 were defined by two consecutive negative NP/OP PCR tests, clearance by a healthcare professional, or resolution of symptoms. HLA class I and class II types, where available, came from metadata supplied by the sample provider rather than from assay-based typing. Samples covering the acute and convalescent phases of COVID-19 were provided by collaborators in the United States, Italy and Spain. Subjects who had been exposed to COVID-19, were actively infected with it, or had recovered from it provided the deeply sampled blood TCRbeta repertoires that made up the dataset. The prospective study material was composed of cDNA or gDNA derived from T cells, B-cell-depleted T cells, or PBMCs. The repertoires were made available in a free public database intended to serve as a resource for research on the immune response to SARS-CoV-2. The samples were drawn from two sources: the first 160 participants of the ongoing ImmuneRACE study, and fewer than 1,500 subjects contributed by 6 global collaborators. The sample metadata nearly always contained a de-identified subject ID, COVID-19 status, age in years and sex. On the study overall, not on this receptor specifically: How much clinical and demographic metadata was included differed by source and by participant, and the metadata was provided uncurated.

Deletion took 6 bases off V and 15 bases off J, with a span of 28 bases between the germline ends. The germline V gene sets CDR1 to SGHRS and CDR2 to YFSETQ. The CDR3 starts with the cysteine, ends with the phenylalanine, and has 15 residues. The read is trimmed to its CDR3 DNA, 45 bases read in frame from base 1. To note about this clone: The antigen it binds to is not known. Nothing much larger sits one base from this clone, and base qualities are not available.

Enrolling through a virtual design, the prospective study's participants ranged in age from roughly 18 to 89 years and lived across roughly 24 United States geographic areas. In the prospective study, participants were assigned to cohorts based on the clinical history participants reported in a screening survey and a study questionnaire. In the prospective study, mobile phlebotomists collected whole blood, serum and a nasopharyngeal or oropharyngeal swab from each participant. Additional blood draws and questionnaires over an approximately 2-month period could optionally be provided by prospective study participants. Blood samples from the prospective study were shipped frozen or at room temperature prior to DNA extraction. TCRbeta CDR3 regions were amplified from genomic DNA using the immunoSEQ Assay, a bias-controlled multiplex PCR. The authors' analysis ran thus. Within the assay, amplification of reference gene primers was used to estimate how many nucleated cells each sample contained. To quantify the absolute abundance of each unique TCRbeta CDR3 rearrangement, sequence reads were collapsed and filtered. Productive Simpson clonality was computed per sample as the square root of Simpson's diversity index over productive rearrangements. TCRdb stores this immuneACCESS table with in-frame sequences only. Part of the clones is absent; in the studies checked, under half of the shortfall reflects unresolved V genes, and no reason is known for the rest. The V and J calls and clone size were taken over from that table, and D and trimming were inferred from the DNA. The sample table shows about 280,000 clones, and 88% are seen once. The ten largest clones represent 2% of the sample.

Sequenced material: PBMCs or T cells enriched from blood (not recorded which). The sequence joins TRBV5-1 to TRBJ2-1, and possibly TRBD2, on 6 matching bases. The sequence was collected from an older woman in a cohort exposed to, infected with or recovered from COVID-19 (not recorded which). CDR3 protein: CASTVDTPRLGGGFF. The DNA sequence reads TGCGCCAGCACCGTAGATACTCCCCGCTTGGGGGGTGGGTTCTTC.